These 17 T cell receptor beta chains originate from one sample sequenced in a study of T cell responses to AZD1222 COVID-19 vaccine. TCRdb's copy holds only in-frame clones and misses some; the assay was immunoSEQ multiplex PCR. The top ten hold more than 20% of the sample, which has about 130,000 clones, under 90% seen once. Specimen: peripheral blood, collected on day 0 of AZD1222 vaccination. Receptor source: an adult in good health.

The chain links TRBV6-5 to TRBJ1-1, with a tentative D call TRBD1 (5 bases). The CDR3 runs 13 residues. V was pared by 2 bases and J by 4 bases, with 8 bases between. Germline CDR1 reads MNHEY; CDR2 reads SVGAGI. CDR3 in amino acids: CASSYPRATEAFF. The CDR3, as DNA: TGTGCCAGCAGTTACCCCAGGGCCACTGAAGCTTTCTTT.

In DNA, the CDR3 is TGTGCCAGCAGTTTAGGGGGCGGCCACGAGCAGTACTTC. This translates into CASSLGGGHEQYF. V and J are TRBV6-5 and TRBJ2-7, with 7 nucleotides matching TRBD1. Germline CDR1 reads MNHEY; CDR2 reads SVGAGI. CDR3 length equals 13 residues. V was pared by 4 bases and J by 5 bases, with 5 bases of the junction left unmatched.

This sequence joins TRBV9 and TRBJ1-6, with D perhaps matching TRBD1 (6 bases). CDR1 and CDR2 from the germline V gene are SGDLS and YYNGEE. CDR3 size: 15 residues. V shed 4 bases and J shed 10 bases, with 18 bases lying between them. In nucleotides, the CDR3 is TGTGCCAGCAGCAGAAGCGGGGGGGCCGAATCACCCCTCCACTTT. This translates into CASSRSGGAESPLHF.

This clone showed up just once. As DNA, the CDR3 is TGTGCCAGCAGCTTAGACGAGGGGGGATACGAGCAGTACTTC. As protein: CASSLDEGGYEQYF. The rearrangement joins TRBV7-8 to TRBJ2-7; D may be TRBD1 or TRBD2 (6 bases each). The CDR3 spans 14 residues. Germline V gives CDR1 SGHVS, CDR2 FQNEAQ. The germline V and J ends were trimmed by 1 base and 4 bases, with 11 bases remaining between them.

The sample holds one count of this clone. The chain is built from TRBV28 and TRBJ1-1, with 10 positions matching TRBD1. This CDR3 region has 17 residues. Germline CDR1 is MDHEN and CDR2 is SYDVKM. Trimming took 6 bases from V and 6 from J; bases not matched to a gene: 16. The CDR3 nucleotides read TGTGCCAGCAGGCACCGACAGGGGGCGGGAGGGTCCGCTGAAGCTTTCTTT. Amino acid sequence: CASRHRQGAGGSAEAFF. The entire variable domain, with the rest obtained from reference TRBV28 and TRBJ1-1, is as follows: DVKVTQSSRYLVKRTGEKVFLECVQDMDHENMFWYRQDPGLGLRLIYFSYDVKMKEKGDIPEGYSVSREKKERFSLILESASTNQTSMYLCASRHRQGAGGSAEAFFGQGTRLTVV.

The chain employs TRBV5-1 and TRBJ1-5; no reliable D call. CDR3 length equals 16 residues. CDR1 and CDR2 from the germline V gene are SGHRS and YFSETQ. The V gene lost 5 bases and the J gene lost 2 bases, with 17 bases spanning the gap. The CDR3 is CASRGLEPRGNQPQHF. The CDR3 bases are TGCGCCAGCAGGGGTTTGGAGCCACGAGGCAATCAGCCCCAGCATTTT. The full variable domain, in which reference TRBV5-1 and TRBJ1-5 provide the parts outside the CDR3, is KAGVTQTPRYLIKTRGQQVTLSCSPISGHRSVSWYQQTPGQGLQFLFEYFSETQRNKGNFPGRFSGRQFSNSRSEMNVSTLELGDSALYLCASRGLEPRGNQPQHFGDGTRLSIL.

V and J are TRBV9 and TRBJ1-6; D remains ambiguous. CDR1 and CDR2 from the germline V gene are SGDLS and YYNGEE. The CDR3 sequence is 12 residues long. V lost 0 bases and J lost 11, with 6 bases in between. The CDR3, as DNA: TGTGCCAGCAGCGTAGGGGAACCACCCCTCCACTTT. This encodes CASSVGEPPLHF.

The chain joins TRBV28 to TRBJ2-5, with 10 nucleotides matching TRBD1. The CDR3 sequence is 15 residues long. The germline gives CDR1 MDHEN, CDR2 SYDVKM. V shed 5 bases, J shed 1 base, and the junction held 4 bases outside the gene matches. CDR3 sequence reads: CASSGQGGFQETQYF. The CDR3 DNA is TGTGCCAGCAGTGGACAGGGGGGATTCCAAGAGACCCAGTACTTC.

The genes are TRBV19 and TRBJ1-2; tentative D call: TRBD1 (6 bases). This CDR3 is 13 amino acids long. The germline gives CDR1 LNHDA, CDR2 SQIVND (reference sequence). V gave up 0 bases and J gave up 6 bases, with 8 bases separating them. CDR3 sequence reads: CASSIDYRDGYTF. CDR3 DNA sequence: TGTGCCAGTAGTATAGACTACAGGGATGGCTACACCTTC.

The rearrangement joins TRBV24-1 to TRBJ1-4, with 7 bases identical to TRBD1. J lost 0 bases, V lost 3 bases, and 3 bases had no gene match. CDR3 length: 16 residues. CDR1 KGHDR and CDR2 SFDVKD come from the germline V gene. The CDR3 region is CATSDGDSSTNEKLFF. The DNA of the CDR3 is TGTGCCACCAGTGATGGGGACAGCTCAACTAATGAAAAACTGTTTTTT.

This chain links TRBV7-2 with TRBJ2-7; TRBD2 matches at 8 bases. The CDR3 has 16 amino acids. V was pared by 4 bases and J by 4 bases, with 12 bases of the junction left unmatched. CDR1 and CDR2 (germline): SGHTA, FQGNSA. The CDR3 DNA reads as TGTGCCAGCAGCTCCCCCCGGGCTAGCGGGCGTTACGAGCAGTACTTC. It is translated as CASSSPRASGRYEQYF.

The chain couples TRBV2 to TRBJ2-3; D might be TRBD1 (6 bases). Trimming left V 7 bases short and J 2 bases short, with 13 bases between. CDR3 length equals 14 residues. The germline V gene has CDR1 SNHLY and CDR2 FYNNEI. CDR3 protein: CASTPDRITDTQYF. The DNA of the CDR3 is TGTGCCAGCACCCCGGACAGAATCACAGATACGCAGTATTTT.

J is TRBJ2-7 and V is TRBV13, with a tentative D call TRBD1 (6 bases). The CDR3 has 14 amino acids. The V and J ends lost 3 bases and 4 bases respectively, with 13 bases between them. Germline V gene sequence: CDR1 PRHDT, CDR2 FYEKMQ (reference sequence). CDR3 sequence reads: CASSLSQGQYEQYF. In nucleotides, the CDR3 is TGTGCCAGCAGCTTGTCGCAGGGGCAATACGAGCAGTACTTC. Supplemented by reference TRBV13 and TRBJ2-7, the full variable domain reads AAGVIQSPRHLIKEKRETATLKCYPIPRHDTVYWYQQGPGQDPQFLISFYEKMQSDKGSIPDRFSAQQFSDYHSELNMSSLELGDSALYFCASSLSQGQYEQYFGPGTRLTVT.

This clone was seen just once. The V and J genes are TRBV13 and TRBJ1-3; D remains unclear. Per the germline V gene, CDR1 is PRHDT and CDR2 is FYEKMQ (reference sequence). Trimming stripped 6 bases from V and 4 bases from J, with 16 bases between. The CDR3 sequence is 15 residues long. This CDR3 reads CASRASRKPGNTIYF. In nucleotides, the CDR3 is TGTGCCAGCAGAGCTTCCCGTAAACCAGGAAACACCATATATTTT.

J is TRBJ2-5 and V is TRBV9, with 10 bases that match TRBD1. This CDR3 region has 15 residues. Trimming at V came to 4 bases and at J to 5 bases, leaving 8 bases not matched to a gene. Germline V gives CDR1 SGDLS, CDR2 YYNGEE. CDR3 region: CASSQRTGGFETQYF. The CDR3 nucleotides are TGTGCCAGCAGCCAAAGGACAGGGGGATTCGAGACCCAGTACTTC.

The chain employs TRBV5-6 and TRBJ1-3; a possible D gene is TRBD1 (5 bases). Germline V gene sequence: CDR1 SGHDT, CDR2 YYEEEE. This CDR3 has 15 residues. The V end was cut by 0 bases, the J end by 4 bases, with 11 bases between. CDR3 sequence: CASSLVKGSGNTIYF. CDR3 DNA: TGTGCCAGCAGCTTGGTAAAGGGGTCCGGAAACACCATATATTTT.

J is TRBJ2-7 and V is TRBV19; 7 bases match TRBD1. Losses at the gene ends were 1 base for V and 3 bases for J; bases not matched to a gene: 3. CDR1 and CDR2 (germline): LNHDA, SQIVND (reference sequence). The CDR3 spans 14 residues. CDR3: CASSIGQGGYEQYF. The CDR3 DNA follows: TGTGCCAGTAGTATAGGACAGGGCGGCTACGAGCAGTACTTC.